These T cell receptor beta chains were read from a single sample in a study of blood T cell repertoires in COVID-19. The repertoire was sequenced with immunoSEQ multiplex PCR; TCRdb's copy has only in-frame clones and lacks some. Of around 620,000 clones listed, 90% are singletons. The source material was peripheral blood. These TCRs come from a woman younger than 30 with acute or convalescent COVID-19. The CDR3 runs from the conserved cysteine through the conserved F or W. D genes are given only for firm matches. Clone size is given for some rows only: seen once, a few or many times, or a class if the clone is expanded.

J gene: TRBJ2-2
V gene: TRBV23-1
clone size: -
D gene: TRBD1
CDR3 DNA: TGCGCCAGCAGCCCGGACAGGGGGAGTAATAGGGGGGAGCTGTTTTTT
CDR3 protein: CASSPDRGSNRGELFF

J gene: TRBJ1-4
V gene: TRBV3-1/TRBV3-2
clone size: few
D gene: TRBD1
CDR3 DNA: TGTGCCAGCAGCAAAGGGACAGGGGCTAATGAAAAACTGTTTTTT
CDR3 protein: CASSKGTGANEKLFF

J gene: TRBJ2-1
V gene: TRBV7-2
clone size: -
D gene: -
CDR3 DNA: TGTGCCAGCACAACATCGCAGGGTAACGGCTACAATGAGCAGTTCTTC
CDR3 protein: CASTTSQGNGYNEQFF

J gene: TRBJ1-5
V gene: TRBV24-1
clone size: -
D gene: -
CDR3 DNA: TGTGCCACCAGTGACCCCGAGGGACACCTGATTGAGCATTTT
CDR3 protein: CATSDPEGHLIEHF

J gene: TRBJ1-1
V gene: TRBV5-1
clone size: -
D gene: -
CDR3 DNA: TGCGCCAGCAGCTTTGTCGACAGGCTCAACACTGAAGCTTTCTTT
CDR3 protein: CASSFVDRLNTEAFF

J gene: TRBJ2-7
V gene: TRBV3-1/TRBV3-2
clone size: -
D gene: -
CDR3 DNA: TGTGCCAGCAGCCTCTACAACAGGGCCTACGAGCAGTACTTC
CDR3 protein: CASSLYNRAYEQYF

J gene: TRBJ2-7
V gene: TRBV11-3
clone size: -
D gene: -
CDR3 DNA: TGTGCCAGCAGCTCAGGTTACGAGCAGTACTTC
CDR3 protein: CASSSGYEQYF

J gene: TRBJ1-6
V gene: TRBV7-2
clone size: -
D gene: TRBD1
CDR3 DNA: TGTGCCAGCAGCTTAGTGCCAAGGGGGCGAGTCTCTAATATCCCCCTCCACTTT
CDR3 protein: CASSLVPRGRVSNIPLHF

J gene: TRBJ2-1
V gene: TRBV18
clone size: -
D gene: -
CDR3 DNA: TGTGCCAGCTCACCGATACAGGGCCTGCGGGACAATGAGCAGTTCTTC
CDR3 protein: CASSPIQGLRDNEQFF

J gene: TRBJ1-1
V gene: TRBV12-3/TRBV12-4
clone size: -
D gene: -
CDR3 DNA: TGTGCCAGCAGCCCGCAGGGTTCGGTGGGAGCTTTCTTT
CDR3 protein: CASSPQGSVGAFF

J gene: TRBJ1-2
V gene: TRBV5-8
clone size: once
D gene: -
CDR3 DNA: TGTGCCAGCAGCTCGGGTTGGGAGGCACCCGTCTATGGCTACACCTTC
CDR3 protein: CASSSGWEAPVYGYTF

J gene: TRBJ2-7
V gene: TRBV6-5
clone size: -
D gene: -
CDR3 DNA: TGTGCCAGCAGAGCGGGCCCCTACGAGCAGTACTTC
CDR3 protein: CASRAGPYEQYF

J gene: TRBJ1-6
V gene: TRBV6-5
clone size: -
D gene: -
CDR3 DNA: TGTGCCAGCAGCCGACAGAATTCACCCCTCCACTTT
CDR3 protein: CASSRQNSPLHF

J gene: TRBJ1-4
V gene: TRBV6-5
clone size: -
D gene: -
CDR3 DNA: TGTGCCAGCACCGCGCGTAGCCTCGACGAAAAACTGTTTTTT
CDR3 protein: CASTARSLDEKLFF

J gene: TRBJ1-2
V gene: TRBV11-1
clone size: -
D gene: -
CDR3 DNA: TGTGCCAGCACCCTGGCGGGGGACGGCTACACCTTC
CDR3 protein: CASTLAGDGYTF

J gene: TRBJ2-7
V gene: TRBV7-9
clone size: -
D gene: -
CDR3 DNA: TGTGCCAGCAGCCAGGGAAACGGGGAGCAGTACTTC
CDR3 protein: CASSQGNGEQYF

J gene: TRBJ1-1
V gene: TRBV5-6
clone size: once
D gene: TRBD1
CDR3 DNA: TGTGCCAGCAGCCGATACACAGGGGGCCGATCGGGGACTGAAGCTTTCTTT
CDR3 protein: CASSRYTGGRSGTEAFF

J gene: TRBJ1-1
V gene: TRBV27
clone size: -
D gene: TRBD1
CDR3 DNA: TGTGCCAGCAGTCCGACAGGGGGAACTGAAGCTTTCTTT
CDR3 protein: CASSPTGGTEAFF

J gene: TRBJ1-2
V gene: TRBV28
clone size: -
D gene: -
CDR3 DNA: TGTGCCAGCAGCCACACAACGACAGTTATCCATGGCTACACCTTC
CDR3 protein: CASSHTTTVIHGYTF

J gene: TRBJ2-7
V gene: TRBV10-1
clone size: -
D gene: TRBD1
CDR3 DNA: TGCGCCAGCAGTGAGTCGGGACAGAGCTCCTACGAGCAGTACTTC
CDR3 protein: CASSESGQSSYEQYF

J gene: TRBJ1-6
V gene: TRBV12-5
clone size: -
D gene: -
CDR3 DNA: TGTGCTAGTGGTTTGCCGCAGGGAGGAAATTCACCCCTCCACTTT
CDR3 protein: CASGLPQGGNSPLHF

J gene: TRBJ2-7
V gene: TRBV30
clone size: -
D gene: TRBD1
CDR3 DNA: TGTGCCTGGTCGACAGGGGGCCTCAACGAGCAGTACTTC
CDR3 protein: CAWSTGGLNEQYF

J gene: TRBJ2-7
V gene: TRBV25-1
clone size: -
D gene: TRBD1
CDR3 DNA: TGTGCCAGCAGTGCCGGGACAGTCTACGAGCAGTACTTC
CDR3 protein: CASSAGTVYEQYF

J gene: TRBJ2-5
V gene: TRBV5-4
clone size: -
D gene: -
CDR3 DNA: TGTGCCAGCAGTTTCGCTAGCGTTCAAGAGACCCAGTACTTC
CDR3 protein: CASSFASVQETQYF

J gene: TRBJ2-2
V gene: TRBV19
clone size: -
D gene: TRBD2
CDR3 DNA: TGTGCCAGTAGTATCCCACTAGCGGGGGGTACGAACACCGGGGAGCTGTTTTTT
CDR3 protein: CASSIPLAGGTNTGELFF

J gene: TRBJ1-1
V gene: TRBV3-1/TRBV3-2
clone size: few
D gene: -
CDR3 DNA: TGTGCCAGCAGCCAATACGCAGGGTGCACTGAAGCTTTCTTT
CDR3 protein: CASSQYAGCTEAFF